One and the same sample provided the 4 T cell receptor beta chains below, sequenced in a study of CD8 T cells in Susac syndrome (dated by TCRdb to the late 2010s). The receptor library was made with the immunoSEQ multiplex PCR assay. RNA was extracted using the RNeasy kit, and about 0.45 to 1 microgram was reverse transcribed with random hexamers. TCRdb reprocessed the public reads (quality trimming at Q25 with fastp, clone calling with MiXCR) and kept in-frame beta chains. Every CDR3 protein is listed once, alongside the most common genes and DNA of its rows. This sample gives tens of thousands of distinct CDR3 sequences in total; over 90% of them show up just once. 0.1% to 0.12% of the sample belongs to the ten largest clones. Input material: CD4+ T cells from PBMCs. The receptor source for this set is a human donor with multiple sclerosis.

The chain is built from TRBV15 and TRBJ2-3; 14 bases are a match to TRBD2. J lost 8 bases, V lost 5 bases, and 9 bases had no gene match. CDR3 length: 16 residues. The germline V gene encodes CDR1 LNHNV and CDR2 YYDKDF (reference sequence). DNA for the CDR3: TGTGCCACCAGCGCAGGACTAGCGGGGGGTGCAGGTACGCAGTATTTT. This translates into CATSAGLAGGAGTQYF.

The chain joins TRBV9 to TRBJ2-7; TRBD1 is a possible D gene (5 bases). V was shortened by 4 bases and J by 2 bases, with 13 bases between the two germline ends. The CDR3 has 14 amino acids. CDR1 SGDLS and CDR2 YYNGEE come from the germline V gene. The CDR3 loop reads CASSPQTEPYEQYF. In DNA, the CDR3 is TGTGCCAGCAGCCCCCAGACAGAGCCCTACGAGCAGTACTTC.

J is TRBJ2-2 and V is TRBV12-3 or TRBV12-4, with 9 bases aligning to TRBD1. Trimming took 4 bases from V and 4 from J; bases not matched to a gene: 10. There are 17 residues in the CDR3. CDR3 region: CASSSTSGTGPTGELFF. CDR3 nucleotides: TGTGCCAGCAGTTCAACTTCCGGGACAGGGCCCACCGGGGAGCTGTTTTTT.

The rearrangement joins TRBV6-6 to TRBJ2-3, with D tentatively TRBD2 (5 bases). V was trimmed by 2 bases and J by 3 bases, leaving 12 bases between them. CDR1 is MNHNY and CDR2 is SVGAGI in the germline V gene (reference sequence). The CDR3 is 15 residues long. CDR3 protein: CASSYDPGLTDTQYF. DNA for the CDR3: TGTGCCAGCAGTTACGATCCGGGGTTAACAGATACGCAGTATTTT.